What follows are 28 T cell receptor beta chains derived from one specimen sequenced in a study of control samples from healthy donors and cancer patients. TCRdb's copy holds only in-frame clones and misses some; the assay was immunoSEQ multiplex PCR. In the table there are 140,000 or so clones, 85% to 95% of which are singletons. The sequenced material came from PBMCs. The source is a man aged 60 to 69 with colorectal cancer.

The rearrangement joins TRBV4-1 to TRBJ1-4; a weak D match, TRBD1 (6 bases). The germline CDR1 and CDR2 sequences are MGHRA and YSYEKL. The CDR3 consists of 16 residues. Trimming pared 1 base from V and 7 bases from J, leaving 16 bases between. The CDR3 sequence is CASSQGWGQHGEKLFF. DNA for the CDR3: TGCGCCAGCAGCCAAGGTTGGGGGCAACATGGTGAAAAACTGTTTTTT.

J is TRBJ2-2 and V is TRBV5-4, with a possible D match to TRBD1 (6 bases). Germline-derived CDR1 and CDR2 are SGHNT and YYREEE (reference sequence). V was shortened by 3 bases and J by 7 bases, with 19 bases between the two germline ends. CDR3 length equals 16 residues. The CDR3: CASSSNLQGIGGELFF. For the CDR3, the DNA is TGTGCCAGCAGCTCAAATCTACAGGGAATTGGCGGGGAGCTGTTTTTT. Together with reference TRBV5-4 and TRBJ2-2, the CDR3 gives the full variable domain: ETGVTQSPTHLIKTRGQQVTLRCSSQSGHNTVSWYQQALGQGPQFIFQYYREEENGRGNFPPRFSGLQFPNYSSELNVNALELDDSALYLCASSSNLQGIGGELFFGEGSRLTVL.

The rearrangement links TRBV27 to TRBJ1-3, with 7 bases that match TRBD1. Germline loops: CDR1 MNHEY, CDR2 SMNVEV (reference sequence). The J segment lost 3 bases and the V segment lost 5 bases, leaving 7 bases of the junction unmatched. The CDR3 is 15 amino acids. The chain's CDR3 is CASSKRGLIGNTIYF. In DNA form, the CDR3 reads TGTGCCAGCAGTAAGAGGGGGCTAATTGGAAACACCATATATTTT.

V is TRBV19 and J is TRBJ1-1, with a possible D match to TRBD1 (5 bases). The V gene lost 7 bases and the J gene lost 0 bases, with 21 bases spanning the gap. This CDR3 has 17 residues. From germline, CDR1 is LNHDA and CDR2 SQIVND (reference sequence). This CDR3 is CASTLFRAGPMNTEAFF. The CDR3 nucleotides are TGTGCCAGTACCTTATTTAGGGCAGGGCCCATGAACACTGAAGCTTTCTTT.

This clone was counted once. J is TRBJ1-1 and V is TRBV19, with 10 nucleotides matching TRBD1. Germline assignment: CDR1 LNHDA and CDR2 SQIVND (reference sequence). Trimming removed 5 bases from V and 3 bases from J; junction bases left unmatched: 6. CDR3 length: 15 amino acids. CDR3 sequence (DNA): TGTGCCAGTAGTTCTTCGGACAGGGGGTACACTGAAGCTTTCTTT. This encodes CASSSSDRGYTEAFF. Full variable domain (rest looked up from reference TRBV19 and TRBJ1-1): DGGITQSPKYLFRKEGQNVTLSCEQNLNHDAMYWYRQDPGQGLRLIYYSQIVNDFQKGDIAEGYSVSREKKESFPLTVTSAQKNPTAFYLCASSSSDRGYTEAFFGQGTRLTVV.

With regard to this clone: Additional DNA sequences in this sample encode the identical CDR3. The chain combines TRBV19 with TRBJ1-1; 11 positions agree with TRBD1. Germline CDR1 LNHDA, CDR2 SQIVND (reference sequence). This CDR3 has 14 amino acids. J was trimmed by 5 bases and V by 3 bases; bases with no gene match: 2. The DNA for the CDR3 is TGTGCCAGTAGTATGGGACAGGGGGGGACTGAAGCTTTCTTT. Its protein product is CASSMGQGGTEAFF. The full variable domain, with the rest looked up from reference TRBV19 and TRBJ1-1, is DGGITQSPKYLFRKEGQNVTLSCEQNLNHDAMYWYRQDPGQGLRLIYYSQIVNDFQKGDIAEGYSVSREKKESFPLTVTSAQKNPTAFYLCASSMGQGGTEAFFGQGTRLTVV.

The CDR3 coding sequence is TGTGCCAGCAGCCAAGATACAGGGTCTAACTATGGCTACACCTTC. It is translated as CASSQDTGSNYGYTF. V gene TRBV3-1 (or the pseudogene TRBV3-2) combines with J gene TRBJ1-2; weak D call: TRBD1 (6 bases). Looked up from germline, CDR1 is LGHDT and CDR2 is YNNKEL (reference sequence). The CDR3 covers 15 residues. The V end lost 0 bases, the J end lost 0 bases, and 8 bases lay between the germline ends.

V usage is TRBV12-3 or TRBV12-4 and J usage is TRBJ2-2; D is uncertain. The CDR3 spans 13 residues. V lost 3 bases, J lost 5 bases, and 7 bases lay in between. For the CDR3, the DNA is TGTGCCAGCAGTTTCAGGCTAACCGGGGAGCTGTTTTTT. This encodes CASSFRLTGELFF.

This rearrangement joins TRBV24-1 to TRBJ2-1, with D unresolved. The CDR3 covers 14 residues. In germline, CDR1 is KGHDR, CDR2 SFDVKD. Trimming stripped 5 bases from V and 5 bases from J, with 12 bases between. The CDR3 protein is CATSGWPVDNEQFF. The CDR3 coding sequence is TGTGCCACCAGTGGCTGGCCCGTCGACAATGAGCAGTTCTTC.

The rearrangement links TRBV18 to TRBJ2-7, with D perhaps matching TRBD1 (6 bases). CDR3 length equals 12 residues. CDR1 and CDR2 (germline): KGHSH, LQKENI. V dropped 4 bases and J dropped 6 bases, with 10 bases sitting between them. The CDR3 here is CASSRTGFEQYF. The CDR3 DNA sequence: TGTGCCAGCTCACGAACAGGGTTCGAGCAGTACTTC.

This chain links TRBV24-1 with TRBJ1-1; D is perhaps TRBD1 (5 bases). V lost 5 bases to trimming and J lost 6 bases, with 12 bases between them. This CDR3 has 13 residues. From germline, CDR1 is KGHDR and CDR2 SFDVKD. The CDR3 spells CATSVPGGSEAFF. The CDR3 DNA is TGTGCCACCAGTGTCCCCGGGGGGTCTGAAGCTTTCTTT.

V usage is TRBV6-4 and J usage is TRBJ2-2, with D uncertain. CDR3 length: 14 amino acids. The germline CDR1 and CDR2 sequences are MRHNA and SNTAGT. V dropped 3 bases and J dropped 4 bases, with 9 bases sitting between them. CDR3 residues: CASSEASTTGELFF. The CDR3 nucleotides read TGTGCCAGCAGTGAGGCGAGTACCACCGGGGAGCTGTTTTTT.

Only one count was recorded for this clone. The chain links TRBV7-9 to TRBJ2-5; 7 positions match TRBD1. The CDR3 has 16 residues. V lost 1 base and J lost 1; bases outside the gene matches: 6. Germline-derived CDR1 and CDR2 are SEHNR and FQNEAQ (reference sequence). CDR3 region: CASSLEGRGSQETQYF. The DNA for the CDR3 is TGTGCCAGCAGCTTAGAGGGCAGGGGGAGCCAAGAGACCCAGTACTTC.

This chain joins TRBV24-1 and TRBJ2-5; 8 bases line up with TRBD2. This CDR3 is 14 amino acids long. V trimming: 3 bases; J trimming: 5 bases; junction bases outside the gene matches: 4. The germline V gene encodes CDR1 KGHDR and CDR2 SFDVKD. CDR3 bases: TGTGCCACCAGTGATGCGGGGGGCGGGGAGACCCAGTACTTC. Its protein product is CATSDAGGGETQYF.

This chain links TRBV12-3 or TRBV12-4 with TRBJ1-1, with a possible D match to TRBD1 (5 bases). This CDR3 region has 11 residues. V gave up 6 bases and J gave up 10 bases, with 12 bases separating them. The CDR3 here is CASSPGARAFF. DNA for the CDR3: TGTGCCAGCAGCCCCGGGGCGCGAGCTTTCTTT.

The chain has TRBV27 and TRBJ2-1, with a weak D call TRBD1 (5 bases). Germline V CDR1 and CDR2: MNHEY, SMNVEV (reference sequence). The CDR3 has 14 amino acids. Trimming took 2 bases from V and 5 from J, leaving 10 bases between them. The CDR3 DNA reads as TGTGCCAGCAGTTTACAGGGTCACGACAATGAGCAGTTCTTC. This translates into CASSLQGHDNEQFF.

This chain uses TRBV27 with TRBJ1-2, with a weak D call TRBD1 (5 bases). The CDR3 is made up of 16 amino acids. Trimming removed 2 bases at V and 4 bases at J, with 17 bases between. Germline CDR1 is MNHEY and CDR2 is SMNVEV (reference sequence). The chain's CDR3 is CASSLGSRVGAYGYTF. The DNA of the CDR3 is TGTGCCAGCAGTTTAGGTTCCAGGGTGGGTGCCTATGGCTACACCTTC.

The chain has TRBV19 and TRBJ1-2; 8 bases map to TRBD1. The junction had 13 bases not matched to a gene; V was cut back by 8 bases and J by 8 bases. Looked up from germline, CDR1 is LNHDA and CDR2 is SQIVND (reference sequence). The CDR3 runs to 14 residues. CDR3 protein: CASHNQGASRGYTF. CDR3 DNA: TGTGCCAGTCATAATCAGGGGGCTAGTCGAGGCTACACCTTC.

The V gene is TRBV6-6, the J gene TRBJ2-1; 11 bases agree with TRBD2. Unmatched junction bases numbered 4, after V lost 6 bases and J lost 0 bases. This CDR3 has 16 amino acids. Germline lookup yields CDR1 MNHNY and CDR2 SVGAGI (reference sequence). The DNA for the CDR3 is TGTGCCAGCAGAACTAGCGGGGGACGCTCCTACAATGAGCAGTTCTTC. Translating it yields CASRTSGGRSYNEQFF.

The rearrangement uses TRBV20-1 and TRBJ1-1; D is possibly TRBD1 (5 bases). The germline CDR1 and CDR2 sequences are DFQATT and SNEGSKA (reference sequence). This CDR3 has 14 residues. The germline V and J ends were trimmed by 3 bases and 0 bases, with 11 bases remaining between them. The CDR3 nucleotides are TGCAGTGCTAGTAGACAGCTCATGAACACTGAAGCTTTCTTT. Translating it yields CSASRQLMNTEAFF.

The chain employs TRBV6-6 and TRBJ1-1; D is unresolved. The CDR3 loop spans 13 amino acids. Germline CDR1 is MNHNY and CDR2 is SVGAGI (reference sequence). V gave up 2 bases and J gave up 10 bases, with 14 bases separating them. CDR3 coding DNA: TGTGCCAGCAGTTACAGAACGAGGGAAGCAGCTTTCTTT. The encoded protein is CASSYRTREAAFF.

This chain joins TRBV5-1 and TRBJ1-1; a possible D gene is TRBD1 (6 bases). Trimming left V 4 bases short and J 0 bases short, with 19 bases between. Germline assignment: CDR1 SGHRS and CDR2 YFSETQ. The CDR3 extends over 17 amino acids. Here the CDR3 reads CASSAGQTDFMNTEAFF. The CDR3 nucleotides are TGCGCCAGCAGCGCCGGACAGACGGATTTCATGAACACTGAAGCTTTCTTT. Complete variable domain (other parts from reference TRBV5-1 and TRBJ1-1): KAGVTQTPRYLIKTRGQQVTLSCSPISGHRSVSWYQQTPGQGLQFLFEYFSETQRNKGNFPGRFSGRQFSNSRSEMNVSTLELGDSALYLCASSAGQTDFMNTEAFFGQGTRLTVV.

This rearrangement joins TRBV3-1 (or the pseudogene TRBV3-2) to TRBJ2-1, with 10 bases identical to TRBD1. Germline values: CDR1 LGHDT, CDR2 YNNKEL (reference sequence). CDR3 length: 15 residues. The J segment lost 8 bases and the V segment lost 3 bases, leaving 7 bases of the junction unmatched. The DNA of the CDR3 is TGTGCCAGCAGCCAGGCCGGGACAGGGGATGATGAGCAGTTCTTC. This gives the protein CASSQAGTGDDEQFF.

J is TRBJ1-1 and V is TRBV7-2; tentatively, D is TRBD1 (5 bases). Germline V CDR1 and CDR2: SGHTA, FQGNSA. The CDR3 totals 15 residues. V was cut by 2 bases and J by 1 base, with 11 bases left in between. CDR3 region: CASSLMQGENTEAFF. DNA of the CDR3: TGTGCCAGCAGCTTAATGCAGGGTGAGAACACTGAAGCTTTCTTT.

The chain joins TRBV6-5 to TRBJ1-5; D might be TRBD1 (5 bases). Germline loops: CDR1 MNHEY, CDR2 SVGAGI. This CDR3 contains 13 residues. Trimming cost V 6 bases and J 4 bases, with 10 bases left between them. The CDR3 region has the DNA TGTGCCAGCAGCGCCACAGGTAATCAGCCCCAGCATTTT. Translation: CASSATGNQPQHF.

The chain uses TRBV18 and TRBJ1-5; D ambiguous. The CDR3 is 15 amino acids. The germline CDR1 and CDR2 sequences are KGHSH and LQKENI. V lost 4 bases to trimming and J lost 2 bases, with 12 bases between them. CDR3 sequence: CASSLTVVGNQPQHF. In DNA, the CDR3 is TGTGCCAGCTCACTTACGGTTGTGGGCAATCAGCCCCAGCATTTT.

The chain combines TRBV10-2 with TRBJ1-1; a possible D gene is TRBD1 (5 bases). The CDR3 is 12 residues long. V dropped 5 bases and J dropped 5 bases, with 9 bases sitting between them. Per the germline V gene, CDR1 is WSHSY and CDR2 is SAAADI. CDR3 protein: CASSREGTEAFF. DNA of the CDR3: TGCGCCAGCAGTAGAGAGGGGACTGAAGCTTTCTTT.

The chain uses TRBV4-1 and TRBJ1-2, with D perhaps matching TRBD1 (5 bases). The germline V and J ends were trimmed by 7 bases and 10 bases, with 16 bases remaining between them. Germline CDR1 reads MGHRA; CDR2 reads YSYEKL. The CDR3 totals 12 residues. CDR3 region: CASIQDRQHYTF. CDR3 nucleotide sequence: TGCGCCAGCATTCAGGATAGACAGCACTACACCTTC.